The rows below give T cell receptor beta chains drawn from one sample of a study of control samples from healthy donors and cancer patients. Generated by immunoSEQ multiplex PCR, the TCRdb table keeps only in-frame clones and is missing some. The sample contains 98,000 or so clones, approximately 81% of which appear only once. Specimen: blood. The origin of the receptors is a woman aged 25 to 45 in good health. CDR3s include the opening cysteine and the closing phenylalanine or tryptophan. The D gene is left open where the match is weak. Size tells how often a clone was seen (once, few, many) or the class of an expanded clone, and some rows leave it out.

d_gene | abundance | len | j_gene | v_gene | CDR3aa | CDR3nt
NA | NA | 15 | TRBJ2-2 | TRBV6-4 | CASSPKGRGTGELFF | TGTGCCAGCAGCCCCAAGGGGCGAGGCACCGGGGAGCTGTTTTTT
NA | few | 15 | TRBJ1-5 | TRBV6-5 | CASSPRGDGNQPQHF | TGTGCCAGCAGTCCTCGGGGAGATGGCAATCAGCCCCAGCATTTT
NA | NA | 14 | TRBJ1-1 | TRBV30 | CAWNDNRMGTEAFF | TGTGCCTGGAATGACAACCGAATGGGGACTGAAGCTTTCTTT
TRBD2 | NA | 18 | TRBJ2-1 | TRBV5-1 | CASSLSPAGGASYNEQFF | TGCGCCAGCAGCTTGTCTCCAGCGGGGGGCGCCTCCTACAATGAGCAGTTCTTC
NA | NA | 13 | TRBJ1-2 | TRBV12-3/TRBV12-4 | CASSFGGRDGYTF | TGTGCCAGCAGTTTCGGCGGGAGAGATGGCTACACCTTC
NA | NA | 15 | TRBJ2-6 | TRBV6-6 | CASSYSSDGANVLTF | TGTGCCAGCAGTTACTCGAGCGATGGGGCCAACGTCCTGACTTTC
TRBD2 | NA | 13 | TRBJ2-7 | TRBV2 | CASRSTSGAKQYF | TGTGCCAGCAGGTCGACTAGCGGGGCAAAACAGTACTTC
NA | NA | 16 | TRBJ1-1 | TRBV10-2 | CASSGPGGDLDTEAFF | TGCGCCAGCAGTGGACCGGGGGGCGACCTGGACACTGAAGCTTTCTTT
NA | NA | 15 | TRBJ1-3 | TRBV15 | CATSRDRSPGNTIYF | TGTGCCACCAGCAGAGATCGGTCTCCTGGAAACACCATATATTTT
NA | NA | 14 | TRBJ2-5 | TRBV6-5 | CASSSSAIQETQYF | TGTGCCAGCAGTTCCTCGGCGATCCAAGAGACCCAGTACTTC
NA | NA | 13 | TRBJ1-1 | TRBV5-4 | CASSPPTPGEAFF | TGTGCCAGCAGTCCACCGACACCCGGTGAAGCTTTCTTT
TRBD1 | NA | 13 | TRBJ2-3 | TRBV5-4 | CASSLRTGSSQYF | TGTGCCAGCAGTTTGAGGACAGGGTCGTCGCAGTATTTT
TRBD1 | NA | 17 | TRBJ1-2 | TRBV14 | CASSQERQGSGNYGYTF | TGTGCCAGCAGCCAAGAACGACAGGGGTCTGGTAACTATGGCTACACCTTC
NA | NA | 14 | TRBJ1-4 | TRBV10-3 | CAISEDRLNEKLFF | TGTGCCATCAGTGAGGACAGGTTGAATGAAAAACTGTTTTTT
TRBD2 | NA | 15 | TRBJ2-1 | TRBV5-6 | CASTSGLAPAGEQFF | TGTGCCAGCACCTCAGGACTAGCCCCCGCTGGGGAGCAGTTCTTC
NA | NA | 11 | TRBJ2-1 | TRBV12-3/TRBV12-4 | CASSGGNEQFF | TGTGCCAGCAGCGGGGGCAATGAGCAGTTCTTC
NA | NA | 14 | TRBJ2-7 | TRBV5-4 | CASSSMTPPREQYF | TGTGCCAGCAGCTCTATGACGCCTCCCAGAGAGCAGTACTTC
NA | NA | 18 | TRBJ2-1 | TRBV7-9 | CASSLSGQTKNYYNEQFF | TGTGCCAGCAGCTTATCTGGGCAGACAAAAAACTACTACAATGAGCAGTTCTTC
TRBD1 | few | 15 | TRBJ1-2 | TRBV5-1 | CASRPQTGELGGYTF | TGCGCCAGCAGACCTCAGACAGGGGAGCTGGGTGGCTACACCTTC
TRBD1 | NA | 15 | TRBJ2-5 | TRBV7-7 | CASSYDRGPQETQYF | TGTGCCAGCAGCTACGACAGGGGGCCCCAAGAGACCCAGTACTTC
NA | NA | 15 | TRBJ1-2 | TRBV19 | CASSNQPQADYGYTF | TGTGCCAGTAGTAACCAGCCGCAGGCGGACTATGGCTACACCTTC
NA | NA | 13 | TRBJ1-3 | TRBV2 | CASSGTSGNTIYF | TGTGCCAGCAGTGGGACATCCGGAAACACCATATATTTT
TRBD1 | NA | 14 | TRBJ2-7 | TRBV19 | CASSTTGGTYEQYF | TGTGCCAGTAGTACTACAGGGGGGACCTACGAGCAGTACTTC
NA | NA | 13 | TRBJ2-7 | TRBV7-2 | CASSRRGSHEQYF | TGTGCCAGCAGCCGGAGAGGGTCCCACGAGCAGTACTTC
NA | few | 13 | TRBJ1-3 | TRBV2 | CASGVYEGNTIYF | TGTGCCTCGGGCGTGTACGAGGGAAACACCATATATTTT
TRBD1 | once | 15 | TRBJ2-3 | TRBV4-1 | CASSQDRERTDTQYF | TGCGCCAGCAGCCAGGACAGGGAACGCACAGATACGCAGTATTTT
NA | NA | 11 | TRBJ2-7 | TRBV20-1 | CSATGVSEQYF | TGCAGTGCGACCGGGGTCTCCGAGCAGTACTTC
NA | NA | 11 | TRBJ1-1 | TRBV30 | CAGETGRWAFF | TGTGCCGGGGAAACAGGAAGGTGGGCTTTCTTT
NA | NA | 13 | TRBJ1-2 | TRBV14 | CASSQDVFGGYTF | TGTGCCAGCAGCCAAGATGTATTCGGGGGCTACACCTTC
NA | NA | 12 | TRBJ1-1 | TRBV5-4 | CASSLDRLEAFF | TGTGCCAGCAGCTTGGACAGGCTTGAAGCTTTCTTT
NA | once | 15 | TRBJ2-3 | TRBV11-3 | CASSLDHGPTDTQYF | TGTGCCAGCAGCTTAGATCATGGCCCCACAGATACGCAGTATTTT
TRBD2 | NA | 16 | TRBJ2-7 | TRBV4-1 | CASSRPPSGGDYEQYF | TGCGCCAGCAGCCGCCCTCCTAGCGGGGGGGACTACGAGCAGTACTTC
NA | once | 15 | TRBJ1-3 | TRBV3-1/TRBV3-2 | CASSQGGLSGNTIYF | TGTGCCAGCAGCCAAGGGGGGTTGTCTGGAAACACCATATATTTT
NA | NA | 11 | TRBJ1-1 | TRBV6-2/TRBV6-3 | CASSLRAEAFF | TGTGCCAGCAGCCTCCGGGCTGAAGCTTTCTTT
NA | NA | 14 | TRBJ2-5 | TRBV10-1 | CASSGPGPQETQYF | TGCGCCAGCAGTGGTCCGGGACCCCAAGAGACCCAGTACTTC
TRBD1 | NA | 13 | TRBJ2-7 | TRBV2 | CASSWTGPYEQYF | TGTGCCAGCAGTTGGACAGGGCCCTACGAGCAGTACTTC
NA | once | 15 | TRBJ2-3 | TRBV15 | CATSRDIGEADTQYF | TGTGCCACCAGCAGAGACATCGGGGAGGCAGATACGCAGTATTTT
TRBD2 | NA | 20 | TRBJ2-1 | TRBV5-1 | CASSLAWGTSGLSSYNEQFF | TGCGCCAGCAGCTTGGCCTGGGGGACTAGCGGACTCAGCTCCTACAATGAGCAGTTCTTC
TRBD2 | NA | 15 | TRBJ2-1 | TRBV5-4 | CASSIQRGLYNEQFF | TGTGCCAGCAGCATACAGCGGGGGCTATACAATGAGCAGTTCTTC
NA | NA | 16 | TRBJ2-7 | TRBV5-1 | CASSLGSGKSSYEQYF | TGCGCCAGCAGCTTGGGGTCAGGAAAAAGCTCCTACGAGCAGTACTTC
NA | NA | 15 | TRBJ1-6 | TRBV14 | CASSPAGSYNSPLHF | TGTGCCAGCAGCCCAGCGGGGTCCTATAATTCACCCCTCCACTTT
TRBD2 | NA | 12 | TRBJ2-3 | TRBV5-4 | CASTAGEDTQYF | TGTGCCAGCACGGCGGGGGAAGATACGCAGTATTTT
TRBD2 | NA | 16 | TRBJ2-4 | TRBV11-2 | CASSALAGGAKNIQYF | TGTGCCAGCAGCGCACTAGCGGGGGGCGCCAAAAACATTCAGTACTTC
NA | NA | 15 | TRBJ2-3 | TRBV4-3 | CASSQQGNSYDTQYF | TGCGCCAGCAGCCAACAGGGTAACTCGTACGATACGCAGTATTTT
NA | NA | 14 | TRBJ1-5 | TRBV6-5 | CASWSQGGNQPQHF | TGTGCCAGCTGGTCGCAGGGTGGCAATCAGCCCCAGCATTTT
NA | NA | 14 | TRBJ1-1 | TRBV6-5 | CASTVYGTGTEAFF | TGTGCCAGCACCGTATACGGTACAGGTACTGAAGCTTTCTTT
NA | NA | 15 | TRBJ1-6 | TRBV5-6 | CASSPAGQDNSPLHF | TGTGCCAGCAGCCCTGCGGGGCAGGATAATTCACCCCTCCACTTT
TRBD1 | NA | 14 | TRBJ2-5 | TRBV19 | CASRGTGGPETQYF | TGTGCCAGTAGGGGGACAGGGGGCCCGGAGACCCAGTACTTC
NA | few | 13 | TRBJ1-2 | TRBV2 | CASSGGEDYGYTF | TGTGCCAGCAGTGGAGGAGAGGACTATGGCTACACCTTC